Below, 26 T cell receptor beta chains from the same sample are listed, as sequenced in a study of T cell responses to AZD1222 COVID-19 vaccine. TCRdb's table, derived via immunoSEQ multiplex PCR, lists solely in-frame clones and lacks some. The data hold about 130,000 clones, with roughly 93% observed a single time. Sequenced material: peripheral blood, taken on day 0 of AZD1222 vaccination. These receptors came from an adult in good health.

This chain joins TRBV7-8 and TRBJ2-5, with D perhaps TRBD1 or TRBD2 (7 bases each). V lost 0 bases to trimming and J lost 5 bases, with 13 bases between them. The CDR3 consists of 15 residues. Germline V lookup: CDR1 SGHVS, CDR2 FQNEAQ. In DNA, the CDR3 is TGTGCCAGCAGCTTAGCGGGAGGGGGCGGGGAGACCCAGTACTTC. Translated, it gives CASSLAGGGGETQYF.

V is TRBV5-4 and J is TRBJ1-4, with D possibly being TRBD1 (5 bases). The germline CDR1 and CDR2 sequences are SGHNT and YYREEE (reference sequence). V was pared by 4 bases and J by 2 bases, with 15 bases between. The CDR3 covers 16 residues. The CDR3 spells CASSPGGTHTNEKLFF. The CDR3 nucleotides are TGTGCCAGCAGCCCCGGTGGGACCCATACTAATGAAAAACTGTTTTTT.

The chain links TRBV7-2 to TRBJ1-5; 8 nucleotides match TRBD1. Trimming cost V 1 base and J 8 bases; bases outside gene matches: 1. Germline lookup yields CDR1 SGHTA and CDR2 FQGNSA. There are 13 residues in the CDR3. The CDR3 sequence: CASSLDRGKPQHF. In nucleotides, the CDR3 is TGTGCCAGCAGCTTAGACAGGGGGAAGCCCCAGCATTTT.

J is TRBJ2-1 and V is TRBV27; 15 bases align to TRBD2. Losses at the gene ends were 5 bases for V and 0 bases for J; bases not matched to a gene: 8. This CDR3 region has 19 residues. Germline CDR1 is MNHEY and CDR2 is SMNVEV (reference sequence). The CDR3 protein is CASSRRTSGRASSYNEQFF. The CDR3, as DNA: TGTGCCAGCAGTCGAAGGACTAGCGGGAGGGCGAGCTCCTACAATGAGCAGTTCTTC.

CDR3 coding DNA: TGTGCCAGCAGCTTAGTTTCCCGCCCATGGTCAATGAACACTGAAGCTTTCTTT. Translated: CASSLVSRPWSMNTEAFF. The chain combines TRBV7-2 with TRBJ1-1; D uncertain. Trimming shortened V by 1 base and J by 0 bases, and 18 bases separated the two germline ends. This CDR3 has 18 amino acids. Germline V CDR1 and CDR2: SGHTA, FQGNSA.

The chain employs TRBV4-3 and TRBJ2-3; 7 nucleotides align to TRBD2. In germline, CDR1 is LGHNA, CDR2 YSLEER. The length of the CDR3 is 17 residues. V trimming: 4 bases; J trimming: 1 base; junction bases outside the gene matches: 11. CDR3 protein: CASSLSRLAFGTDTQYF. The CDR3 DNA follows: TGCGCCAGCAGCCTCAGTCGACTAGCTTTCGGCACAGATACGCAGTATTTT.

This chain connects TRBV2 to TRBJ1-1, with a possible D match to TRBD1 (6 bases). CDR1 is SNHLY and CDR2 is FYNNEI in the germline V gene. The CDR3 covers 14 residues. The ends were cut back, 7 bases at V and 1 base at J, with 13 bases in the middle. The CDR3 DNA is TGTGCCAGCAAAGTGATACAGGGGAACACTGAAGCTTTCTTT. This translates into CASKVIQGNTEAFF.

This clone was detected a few times. The CDR3 coding sequence is TGTGCCAGTAGTATAGGTACGGGAGAAGGGAACGAGCAGTACTTC. This sequence encodes CASSIGTGEGNEQYF. V gene TRBV19 combines with J gene TRBJ2-7, with D perhaps matching TRBD2 (6 bases). CDR3 length: 15 amino acids. V was clipped by 1 base and J by 5 bases, with 15 bases between them. Germline CDR1 reads LNHDA; CDR2 reads SQIVND (reference sequence).

V is TRBV18 and J is TRBJ1-1; 7 bases match TRBD1. This CDR3 spans 13 amino acids. After removal of 6 bases from V and 8 bases from J, the junction contained 9 bases not matched to a gene. Germline loops: CDR1 KGHSH, CDR2 LQKENI. The CDR3 nucleotides are TGTGCCAGCTCGGTCCAACAGGGGAAAGAAGCTTTCTTT. Protein sequence: CASSVQQGKEAFF.

The V call is TRBV5-4, the J call TRBJ1-4; perhaps TRBD1 as D (6 bases). The CDR3 spans 13 residues. CDR1 is SGHNT, CDR2 YYREEE, per germline (reference sequence). V was cut by 0 bases and J by 7 bases, with 7 bases left in between. CDR3 amino acids: CASSLVGGEKLFF. Here the CDR3 DNA reads TGTGCCAGCAGCTTGGTAGGGGGTGAAAAACTGTTTTTT.

As concerns this clone: The same CDR3 is also encoded by other DNA sequences in this sample. The rearrangement links TRBV28 to TRBJ1-2, with a tentative D call TRBD1 (5 bases). The CDR3 has 12 residues. V lost 8 bases to trimming and J lost 2 bases, with 9 bases between them. The V gene's germline CDR1 is MDHEN and CDR2 SYDVKM. Here the CDR3 reads CASSSGNYGYTF. The CDR3 nucleotides read TGTGCCAGCTCTTCAGGGAACTATGGCTACACCTTC.

The gene calls are TRBV19 and TRBJ1-5, with a possible D match to TRBD1 (5 bases). V was pared by 6 bases and J by 0 bases, with 15 bases between. The CDR3 has 16 residues. Germline lookup yields CDR1 LNHDA and CDR2 SQIVND (reference sequence). The CDR3: CASSLPGGVSNQPQHF. The DNA for the CDR3 is TGTGCCAGTAGCCTACCCGGGGGTGTTAGCAATCAGCCCCAGCATTTT.

V is TRBV29-1 and J is TRBJ2-1; tentative D call: TRBD2 (7 bases). The CDR3 spans 15 residues. Between the trimmed V and J ends, which lost 6 bases and 3 bases, there was a span of 18 bases. The germline V gene has CDR1 SQVTM and CDR2 ANQGSEA. CDR3 sequence: CSVDSGGSFYNEQFF. CDR3 in DNA: TGCAGCGTGGACAGCGGCGGGAGTTTCTACAATGAGCAGTTCTTC.

CDR3 nucleotide sequence: TGTGCCAGCAGTGGGGGGGACTTCCCCAGGACTGAAGCTTTCTTT. Translation gives CASSGGDFPRTEAFF. The rearrangement links TRBV28 to TRBJ1-1; perhaps TRBD1 as D (5 bases). Germline V gene data show CDR1 as MDHEN and CDR2 as SYDVKM. V shed 5 bases and J shed 5 bases, with 18 bases lying between them. This CDR3 comprises 15 residues.

The CDR3 loop reads CASSMGPVEYF. The CDR3 DNA reads TGTGCCAGCAGCATGGGACCGGTGGAGTACTTC. This chain joins TRBV5-4 and TRBJ2-7, with D perhaps assigned TRBD1 or TRBD2 (5 bases each). The germline V gene has CDR1 SGHNT and CDR2 YYREEE (reference sequence). V was cut by 4 bases and J by 11 bases, with 13 bases left in between. The CDR3 is 11 residues long.

The genes are TRBV6-5 and TRBJ1-3; 10 bases align to TRBD1. The length of the CDR3 is 14 residues. CDR1 is MNHEY and CDR2 is SVGAGI in the germline V gene. Losses at the gene ends were 5 bases for V and 3 bases for J; bases not matched to a gene: 1. CDR3 DNA: TGTGCCAGCAGTCGGACAGGGGGTGGAAACACCATATATTTT. As protein: CASSRTGGGNTIYF.

V usage is TRBV19 and J usage is TRBJ2-3, with 10 nucleotides matching TRBD2. The CDR3 runs 15 residues. After removal of 5 bases from V and 4 bases from J, the junction contained 6 bases not matched to a gene. CDR1 and CDR2 (germline): LNHDA, SQIVND (reference sequence). CDR3 sequence (DNA): TGTGCCAGTAGTTCCCTAGCGGGAGTTCCAGATACGCAGTATTTT. As protein: CASSSLAGVPDTQYF.

The rearrangement joins TRBV6-5 to TRBJ1-2; TRBD1 matches at 9 bases. Trimming took 5 bases from V and 8 from J; bases not matched to a gene: 9. This CDR3 spans 14 amino acids. Germline loops: CDR1 MNHEY, CDR2 SVGAGI. The CDR3 reads CASSNRQGVGGYTF. For the CDR3, the DNA is TGTGCCAGCAGTAACAGACAGGGGGTCGGCGGCTACACCTTC.

CDR3 bases: TGTGCCAGCAGTGAACCCACCGATTCACCCCTCCACTTT. Its protein product is CASSEPTDSPLHF. The chain uses TRBV6-1 and TRBJ1-6; D ambiguous. The ends were cut back, 2 bases at V and 8 bases at J, with 7 bases in the middle. CDR1 is MNHNS and CDR2 is SASEGT in the germline V gene. This CDR3 comprises 13 residues.

A few counts support this clone. The chain couples TRBV4-1 to TRBJ2-2; D not certain. The CDR3 spans 14 residues. Germline loops: CDR1 MGHRA, CDR2 YSYEKL. V shed 1 base and J shed 6 bases, with 9 bases lying between them. The CDR3 reads CASSQGVRAGELFF. The CDR3 DNA is TGCGCCAGCAGCCAAGGAGTAAGGGCCGGGGAGCTGTTTTTT.

This chain connects TRBV5-1 to TRBJ2-1; D gene unclear. This CDR3 is 12 amino acids long. Germline assignment: CDR1 SGHRS and CDR2 YFSETQ. Trimming cost V 4 bases and J 2 bases, with 4 bases left between them. In DNA form, the CDR3 reads TGCGCCAGCAGCCAAGCCTACAATGAGCAGTTCTTC. This gives the protein CASSQAYNEQFF.

J is TRBJ1-1 and V is TRBV6-2 or TRBV6-3, with D possibly matching TRBD1 (6 bases). Trimming pared 6 bases from V and 1 base from J, leaving 15 bases between. This CDR3 has 15 amino acids. Per the germline V gene, CDR1 is MNHEY and CDR2 is SVGEGT. CDR3 protein: CASRPTWTENTEAFF. CDR3 DNA sequence: TGTGCCAGCAGGCCTACCTGGACAGAGAACACTGAAGCTTTCTTT.

This chain joins TRBV28 and TRBJ2-7, with unresolved D. The length of the CDR3 is 14 residues. V was cut by 3 bases and J by 3 bases, with 12 bases left in between. Germline CDR1 reads MDHEN; CDR2 reads SYDVKM. As DNA, the CDR3 is TGTGCCAGCAGTTTCCATCGGGTGCGCTACGAGCAGTACTTC. Amino acid sequence: CASSFHRVRYEQYF.

The rearrangement joins TRBV5-1 to TRBJ1-6, with no clear D. CDR1 and CDR2 from the germline V gene are SGHRS and YFSETQ. V shed 7 bases and J shed 3 bases, with 8 bases lying between them. The CDR3 covers 13 residues. The chain's CDR3 is CASCPDYNSPLHF. CDR3 DNA: TGCGCCAGCTGCCCAGACTATAATTCACCCCTCCACTTT.

The chain links TRBV28 to TRBJ1-5; D gene ambiguous. This CDR3 has 13 residues. Between the trimmed V and J ends, which lost 4 bases and 1 base, there was a span of 5 bases. Germline CDR1 and CDR2: MDHEN and SYDVKM. This CDR3 reads CASSSNSNQPQHF. In nucleotides, the CDR3 is TGTGCCAGCAGTTCCAACAGCAATCAGCCCCAGCATTTT.

The gene calls are TRBV6-2 or TRBV6-3 and TRBJ1-4; tentatively, D is TRBD1 (5 bases). CDR3 length: 15 amino acids. Deletions cut 2 bases from V and 8 bases from J, with 15 bases between. CDR1 and CDR2 (germline): MNHEY, SVGEGT. DNA of the CDR3: TGTGCCAGCAGTTACCTCGGGGCGGGAGGGGAAAAACTGTTTTTT. The encoded protein is CASSYLGAGGEKLFF.